A selection of T cell receptor beta chains follows, all from one sample in a study of cytomegalovirus exposure and HLA in healthy donors. The assay was immunoSEQ multiplex PCR, and TCRdb's table has in-frame clones only and misses some. The sample records 99,000 or so clones, roughly an eighth being singletons. The sequencing sample was made of PBMCs. The receptors derive from a man aged 35-49 years in good health and CMV-seropositive. The CDR3 runs from the conserved cysteine through the conserved F or W. Each record gives: D gene, J gene, V gene, clone size, CDR3 DNA, CDR3 protein. D genes are given only for firm matches. Expanded clones get a size class; other rows say once, few or many, or leave the size out.

TRBD1 TRBJ1-5 TRBV2 - TGTGCCAGCAGGCCCGGGACAGGGGGACAGCCCCAGCATTTT CASRPGTGGQPQHF
TRBD1 TRBJ1-5 TRBV7-8 - TGTGCCAGCAGCTTTGAAGGGGGCGCCGGCAATCAGCCCCAGCATTTT CASSFEGGAGNQPQHF
- TRBJ2-5 TRBV14 few TGTGCCAGCAGCCCCCGGAGCGGCCAAGAGACCCAGTACTTC CASSPRSGQETQYF
- TRBJ2-7 TRBV27 few TGTGCCAGCAGTAGTAGCTCCTACGAGCAGTACTTC CASSSSSYEQYF
TRBD1 TRBJ1-2 TRBV10-3 - TGTGCCATCAGTGGACAGGGCGACTATGGCTACACCTTC CAISGQGDYGYTF
- TRBJ2-3 TRBV5-1 - TGCGCCAGCAGCCCAGACACCGATACGCAGTATTTT CASSPDTDTQYF
TRBD1 TRBJ2-7 TRBV10-3 few TGTGCCATCAGGGGGGAGACAGGGTTTAGCTCCTACGAGCAGTACTTC CAIRGETGFSSYEQYF
TRBD2 TRBJ2-7 TRBV14 - TGTGCCAGCAGCCTGGGACTAGCGGAAACCTACGAGCAGTACTTC CASSLGLAETYEQYF
TRBD2 TRBJ2-1 TRBV6-5 - TGTGCCACCACTTGGGCGGGGGAGAGTGAGCAGTTCTTC CATTWAGESEQFF
- TRBJ2-4 TRBV11-2 few TGTGCCAGCAGCTTAATAGCGGACTCCAAAAACATTCAGTACTTC CASSLIADSKNIQYF
TRBD2 TRBJ2-5 TRBV5-4 few TGTGCCAGCAGCTTTAAGCGGACTAGCGGGAGTCAGGGACGGGAGACCCAGTACTTC CASSFKRTSGSQGRETQYF
TRBD1 TRBJ2-6 TRBV5-1 - TGCGCCAGCAGCTCGGGACAGGGGGATTCTGGGGCCAACGTCCTGACTTTC CASSSGQGDSGANVLTF
TRBD2 TRBJ2-5 TRBV6-6 - TGTGCCAGCATCGGACTTAGCGGGAGTGAGACCCAGTACTTC CASIGLSGSETQYF
- TRBJ2-2 TRBV5-1 - TGCGCCAGCCGCCCGGGGGATTCCACCGGGGAGATGTTTTTC CASRPGDSTGEMFF
- TRBJ1-2 TRBV18 - TGTGCCGGCTCACCACGAAATCAGGGAATTAACTATGGCTACACCTTC CAGSPRNQGINYGYTF
TRBD1 TRBJ2-5 TRBV5-1 few TGCGCCAGCAGCGGAGGGACAGGGGGCTACCAAGAGACCCAGTACTTC CASSGGTGGYQETQYF
- TRBJ1-2 TRBV28 - TGTGCCAGCAGTTTATTAGGGGAAATGAACTATGGCTACACCTTC CASSLLGEMNYGYTF
- TRBJ2-7 TRBV10-2 - TGCGCCAGCAGTGAGGGCGGTAGCTTCTACGAGCAGTACTTC CASSEGGSFYEQYF
TRBD2 TRBJ2-3 TRBV7-2 - TGTGCCAGCAAAAAGGGGGTACTAGCGGGATTGGATACGCAGTATTTT CASKKGVLAGLDTQYF
- TRBJ2-5 TRBV2 few TGTGCCAGCAGTGACCTCCAAGAGACCCAGTACTTC CASSDLQETQYF
- TRBJ2-3 TRBV5-6 few TGTGCCAGCAGCTTGGTCCGGACAGCCATAGCACATGATACGCAGTATTTT CASSLVRTAIAHDTQYF
TRBD1 TRBJ2-7 TRBV2 - TGTGCCAGCAGTGGGACAGGTTACGAGCAGTACTTC CASSGTGYEQYF
TRBD2 TRBJ2-7 TRBV5-4 - TGTGCCAGCAGCACGACTAGCGGGAGGGATTACGAGCAGTACTTC CASSTTSGRDYEQYF
- TRBJ2-6 TRBV5-1 few TGCGCCAGCAGCCAGGGGGGCTTTGGGGCCAACGTCCTGACTTTC CASSQGGFGANVLTF
- TRBJ2-5 TRBV28 - TGTGCCAGCAGTTTAAGCAGGCGGGAAAAAGAGACCCAGTACTTC CASSLSRREKETQYF
- TRBJ2-3 TRBV7-2 - TGTGCCAGCAGCTTATACGGGAGCGGTCAAGATACGCAGTATTTT CASSLYGSGQDTQYF
- TRBJ2-7 TRBV30 - TGTGCCTGGAGTGTTCGGGTGCTAGGCGAGCAGTACTTC CAWSVRVLGEQYF
- TRBJ2-2 TRBV7-9 - TGTGCCAGCAGTCCCGGGACTTTGAACACCGGGGAGCTGTTTTTT CASSPGTLNTGELFF
- TRBJ2-3 TRBV4-1 few TGCGCCAGCAGCCAAGATCGGGATAGCTCCCGACCCGATACGCAGTATTTT CASSQDRDSSRPDTQYF
TRBD1 TRBJ2-1 TRBV29-1 few TGCAGCGTTGAAGTCCCAGGGGGTTACAATGAGCAGTTCTTC CSVEVPGGYNEQFF
TRBD2 TRBJ2-5 TRBV10-3 few TGTGCCATCAGTGAGCAGCCTAGCGGCTACCAAGAGACCCAGTACTTC CAISEQPSGYQETQYF
TRBD1 TRBJ1-2 TRBV5-4 - TGTGCCAGCAGCTTGGGAGGACAGGGAAGCTATGGCTACACCTTC CASSLGGQGSYGYTF
TRBD2 TRBJ2-7 TRBV27 once TGTGCCAGTTCCCTTCAGCGGGAGTGGTACGAGCAGTACTTC CASSLQREWYEQYF
TRBD2 TRBJ2-1 TRBV5-4 - TGTGCCAGCAGCGGACTAGGCCCCTACAATGAGCAGTTCTTC CASSGLGPYNEQFF
TRBD2 TRBJ2-3 TRBV5-4 - TGTGCCAGCAGCTTGCTCCTAGCGGGAGGGTCCACAGATACGCAGTATTTT CASSLLLAGGSTDTQYF
TRBD1 TRBJ1-2 TRBV15 - TGTGCCACCAGCAGAACTAGTCGCCCGGGACAGGGATATTATGGCTACACCTTC CATSRTSRPGQGYYGYTF
TRBD2 TRBJ2-5 TRBV6-6 few TGTGCCAGCAGCCCGAGGAGCGGGAGGGCCGAAGAGACCCAGTACTTC CASSPRSGRAEETQYF
- TRBJ2-1 TRBV11-3 few TGTGCCAGCAGCTTAGGGCTTAACTCCTACAATGAGCAGTTCTTC CASSLGLNSYNEQFF
TRBD2 TRBJ2-3 TRBV7-9 few TGTGCCAGCAGCCCCGGGACTAGCGGGCTGACAGATACGCAGTATTTT CASSPGTSGLTDTQYF
TRBD2 TRBJ2-1 TRBV7-2 - TGTGCCAGCAGCTCTCTAGCGGGAGTGGGTGAGCAGTTCTTC CASSSLAGVGEQFF
- TRBJ1-2 TRBV5-1 few TGCGCCAGCAGCTTCCAGGGGACCCACTATGGCTACACCTTC CASSFQGTHYGYTF
TRBD2 TRBJ2-7 TRBV7-2 - TGTGCCAGCAGTATAGCGGGATCTTACGAGCAGTACTTC CASSIAGSYEQYF
TRBD2 TRBJ2-5 TRBV14 - TGTGCCAGCAGCCAAGGAGCGGGAAGGGAAGAGACCCAGTACTTC CASSQGAGREETQYF
TRBD2 TRBJ2-7 TRBV6-6 - TGTGCCAGCAGTTACGGGACTAGCGGGAGCACCGAGCAGTACTTC CASSYGTSGSTEQYF
- TRBJ2-2 TRBV5-4 medium-sized TGTGCCAGCAGTCTAACAGGGACGGAGACCGGGGAGCTGTTTTTT CASSLTGTETGELFF